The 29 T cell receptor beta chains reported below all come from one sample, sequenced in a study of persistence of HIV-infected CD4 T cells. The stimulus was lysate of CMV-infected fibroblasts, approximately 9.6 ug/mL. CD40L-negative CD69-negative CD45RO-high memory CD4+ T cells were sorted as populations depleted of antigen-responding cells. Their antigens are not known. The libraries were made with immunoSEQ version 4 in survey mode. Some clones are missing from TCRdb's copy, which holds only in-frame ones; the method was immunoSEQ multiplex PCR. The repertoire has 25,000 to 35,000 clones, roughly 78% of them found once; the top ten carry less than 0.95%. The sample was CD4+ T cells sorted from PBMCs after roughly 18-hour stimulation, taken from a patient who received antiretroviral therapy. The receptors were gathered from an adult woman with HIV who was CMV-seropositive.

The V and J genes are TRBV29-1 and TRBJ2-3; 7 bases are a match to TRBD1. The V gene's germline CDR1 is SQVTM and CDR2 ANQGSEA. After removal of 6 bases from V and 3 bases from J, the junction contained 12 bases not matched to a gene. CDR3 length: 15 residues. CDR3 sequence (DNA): TGCAGCGTGCGGATTACCGGGACAGATACAGATACGCAGTATTTT. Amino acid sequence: CSVRITGTDTDTQYF.

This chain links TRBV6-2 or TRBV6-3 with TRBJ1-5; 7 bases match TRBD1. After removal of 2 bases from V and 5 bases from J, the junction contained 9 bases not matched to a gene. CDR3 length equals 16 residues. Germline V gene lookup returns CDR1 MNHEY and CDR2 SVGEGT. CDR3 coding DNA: TGTGCCAGCAGTTACCCGACCGGGACAGCTTATCAGCCCCAGCATTTT. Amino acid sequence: CASSYPTGTAYQPQHF.

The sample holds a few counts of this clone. As DNA, the CDR3 is TGTGCCAGCAGTGTGGACGCCACAGATACGCAGTATTTT. The encoded protein is CASSVDATDTQYF. V usage is TRBV6-4 and J usage is TRBJ2-3; no definite D call. V was clipped by 4 bases and J by 2 bases, with 7 bases between them. From germline, CDR1 is MRHNA and CDR2 SNTAGT. The length of the CDR3 is 13 residues.

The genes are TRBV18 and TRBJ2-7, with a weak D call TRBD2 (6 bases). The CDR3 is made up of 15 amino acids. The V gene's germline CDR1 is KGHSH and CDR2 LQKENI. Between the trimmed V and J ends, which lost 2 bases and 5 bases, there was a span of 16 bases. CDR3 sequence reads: CASSPSGGRQHEQYV. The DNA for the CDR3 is TGTGCCAGCTCACCATCCGGGGGACGCCAACACGAGCAGTACGTC.

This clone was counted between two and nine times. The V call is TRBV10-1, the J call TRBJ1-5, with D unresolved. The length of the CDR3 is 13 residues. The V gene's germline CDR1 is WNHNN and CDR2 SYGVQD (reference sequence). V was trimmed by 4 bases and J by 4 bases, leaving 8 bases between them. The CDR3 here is CASSVTGNQPQHF. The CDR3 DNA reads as TGCGCCAGCAGTGTCACGGGGAATCAGCCCCAGCATTTT.

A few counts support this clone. The CDR3 is CASSLVSGMNTEAFF. Written as DNA, the CDR3 is TGCGCCAGCAGCTTAGTAAGTGGGATGAACACTGAAGCTTTCTTT. The chain carries TRBV5-1 and TRBJ1-1; D is ambiguous. V lost 2 bases and J lost 0, with 11 bases in between. The length of the CDR3 is 15 residues. Germline lookup yields CDR1 SGHRS and CDR2 YFSETQ.

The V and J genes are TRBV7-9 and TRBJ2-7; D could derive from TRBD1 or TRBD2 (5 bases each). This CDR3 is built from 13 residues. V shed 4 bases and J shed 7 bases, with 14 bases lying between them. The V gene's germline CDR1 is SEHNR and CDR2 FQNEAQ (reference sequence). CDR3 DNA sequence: TGTGCCAGCAGCTCGGGGCCCTCGGGGGAGCAGTACTTC. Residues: CASSSGPSGEQYF.

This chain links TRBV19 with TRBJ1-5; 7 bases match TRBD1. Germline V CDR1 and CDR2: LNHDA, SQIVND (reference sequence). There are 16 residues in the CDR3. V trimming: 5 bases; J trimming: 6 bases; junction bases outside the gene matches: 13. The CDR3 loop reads CASSAPGGGAIQPQHF. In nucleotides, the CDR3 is TGTGCCAGTAGTGCCCCAGGGGGAGGGGCAATTCAGCCCCAGCATTTT.

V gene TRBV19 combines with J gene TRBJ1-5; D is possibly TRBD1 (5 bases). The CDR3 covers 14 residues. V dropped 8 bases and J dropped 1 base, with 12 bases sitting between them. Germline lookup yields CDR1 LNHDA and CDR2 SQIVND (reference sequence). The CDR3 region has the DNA TGTGCCAGTCGCGGGGGTCGAAGCAATCAGCCCCAGCATTTT. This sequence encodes CASRGGRSNQPQHF.

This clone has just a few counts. The chain's CDR3 is CASSTGQENTGELFF. CDR3 nucleotides: TGCGCCAGCAGCACGGGACAGGAGAACACCGGGGAGCTGTTTTTT. This chain joins TRBV5-1 and TRBJ2-2, with TRBD1 matching 8 bases. V was pared by 4 bases and J by 1 base, with 3 bases of the junction left unmatched. The CDR3 is 15 residues long. Germline V gives CDR1 SGHRS, CDR2 YFSETQ.

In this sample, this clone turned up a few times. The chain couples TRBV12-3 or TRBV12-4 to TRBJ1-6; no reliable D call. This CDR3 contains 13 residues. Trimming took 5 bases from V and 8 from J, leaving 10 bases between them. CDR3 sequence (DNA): TGTGCCAGCAGTGTTACCAGTTATTCACCCCTCCACTTT. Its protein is CASSVTSYSPLHF.

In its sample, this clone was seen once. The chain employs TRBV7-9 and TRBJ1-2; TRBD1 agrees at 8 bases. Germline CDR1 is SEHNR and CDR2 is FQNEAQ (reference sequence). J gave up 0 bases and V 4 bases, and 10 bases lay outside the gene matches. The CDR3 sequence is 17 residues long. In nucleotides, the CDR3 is TGTGCCAGCAGCTCCAAAGGACAGGGCCCAACTAACTATGGCTACACCTTC. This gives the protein CASSSKGQGPTNYGYTF.

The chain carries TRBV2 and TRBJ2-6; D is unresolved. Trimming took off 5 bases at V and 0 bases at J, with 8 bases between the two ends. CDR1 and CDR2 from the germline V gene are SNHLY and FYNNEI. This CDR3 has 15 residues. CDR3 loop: CASSRTTSGANVLTF. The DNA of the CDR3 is TGTGCCAGCAGTCGGACCACCTCTGGGGCCAACGTCCTGACTTTC.

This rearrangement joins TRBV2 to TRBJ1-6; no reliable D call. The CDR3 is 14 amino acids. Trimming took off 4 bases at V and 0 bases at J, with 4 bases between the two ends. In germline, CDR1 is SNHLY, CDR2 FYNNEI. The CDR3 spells CASSANSYNSPLHF. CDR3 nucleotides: TGTGCCAGCAGTGCGAACTCCTATAATTCACCCCTCCACTTT.

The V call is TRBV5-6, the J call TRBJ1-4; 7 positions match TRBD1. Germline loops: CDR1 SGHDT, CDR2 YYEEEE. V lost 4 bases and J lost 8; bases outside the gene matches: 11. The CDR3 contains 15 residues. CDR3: CASSLLRGPSEKLFF. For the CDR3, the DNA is TGTGCCAGCAGCCTCCTTAGGGGGCCTTCGGAAAAACTGTTTTTT.

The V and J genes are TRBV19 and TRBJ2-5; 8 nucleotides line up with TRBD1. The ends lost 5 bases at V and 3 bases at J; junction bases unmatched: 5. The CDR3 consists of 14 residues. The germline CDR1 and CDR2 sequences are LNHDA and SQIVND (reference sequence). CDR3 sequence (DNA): TGTGCCAGTAGTGAGCAGGGGGCGGAAGAGACCCAGTACTTC. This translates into CASSEQGAEETQYF.

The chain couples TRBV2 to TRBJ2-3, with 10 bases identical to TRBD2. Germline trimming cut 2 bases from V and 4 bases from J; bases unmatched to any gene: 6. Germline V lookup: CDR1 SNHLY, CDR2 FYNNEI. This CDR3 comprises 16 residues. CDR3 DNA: TGTGCCAGCAGTGAAAGCCCTAGCGGGGGCGCAGATACGCAGTATTTT. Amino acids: CASSESPSGGADTQYF.

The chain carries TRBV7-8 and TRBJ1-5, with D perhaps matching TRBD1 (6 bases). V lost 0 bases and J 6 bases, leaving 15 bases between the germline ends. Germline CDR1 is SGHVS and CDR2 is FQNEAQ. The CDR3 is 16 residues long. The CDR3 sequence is CASSLAVGGRSQPQHF. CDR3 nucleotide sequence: TGTGCCAGCAGCTTAGCTGTCGGGGGGCGCAGTCAGCCCCAGCATTTT.

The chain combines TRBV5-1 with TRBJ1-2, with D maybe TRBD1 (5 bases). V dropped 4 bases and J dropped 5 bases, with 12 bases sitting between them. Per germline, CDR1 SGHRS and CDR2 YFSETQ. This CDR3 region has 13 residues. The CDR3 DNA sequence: TGCGCCAGCAGCGCTCAGACAGCGTATGGCTACACCTTC. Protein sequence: CASSAQTAYGYTF.

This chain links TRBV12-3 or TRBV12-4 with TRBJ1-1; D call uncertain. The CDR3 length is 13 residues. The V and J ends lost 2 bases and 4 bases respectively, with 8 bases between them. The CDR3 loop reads CASSLSSGTEAFF. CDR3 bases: TGTGCCAGCAGTTTATCGTCGGGCACTGAAGCTTTCTTT.

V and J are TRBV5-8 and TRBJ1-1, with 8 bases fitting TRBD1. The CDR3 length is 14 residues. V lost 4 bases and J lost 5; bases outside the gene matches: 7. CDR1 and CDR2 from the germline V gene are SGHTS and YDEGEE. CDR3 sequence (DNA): TGTGCCAGCAGCACCTGGACAGGGCGGACTGAAGCTTTCTTT. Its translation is CASSTWTGRTEAFF.

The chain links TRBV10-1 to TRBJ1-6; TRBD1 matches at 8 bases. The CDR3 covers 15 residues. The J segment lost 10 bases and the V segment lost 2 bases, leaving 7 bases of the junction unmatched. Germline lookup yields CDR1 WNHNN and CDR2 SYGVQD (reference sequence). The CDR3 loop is CASSESGTGSSPLHF. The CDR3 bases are TGCGCCAGCAGTGAGAGTGGGACAGGCTCCTCACCCCTCCACTTT.

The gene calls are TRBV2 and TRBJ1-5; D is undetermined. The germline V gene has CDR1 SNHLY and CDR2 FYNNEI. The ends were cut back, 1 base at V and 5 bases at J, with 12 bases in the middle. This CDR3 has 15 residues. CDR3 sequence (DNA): TGTGCCAGCAGTGAAGACAGTCAGGATTATCAGCCCCAGCATTTT. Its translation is CASSEDSQDYQPQHF.

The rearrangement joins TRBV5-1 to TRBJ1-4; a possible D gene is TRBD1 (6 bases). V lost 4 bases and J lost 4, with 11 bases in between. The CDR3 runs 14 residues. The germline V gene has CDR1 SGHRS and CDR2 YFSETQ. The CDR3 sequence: CASSAEGDNEKLFF. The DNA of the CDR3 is TGCGCCAGCAGCGCAGAGGGGGATAATGAAAAACTGTTTTTT.

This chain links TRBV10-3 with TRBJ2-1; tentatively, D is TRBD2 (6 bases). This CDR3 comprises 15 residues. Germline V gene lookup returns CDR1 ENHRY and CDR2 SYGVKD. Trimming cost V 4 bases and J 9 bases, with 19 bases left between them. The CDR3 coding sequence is TGTGCCATCAGTGTTTCCGGGACGGACGGGGGTGAGCAGTTCTTC. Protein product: CAISVSGTDGGEQFF.

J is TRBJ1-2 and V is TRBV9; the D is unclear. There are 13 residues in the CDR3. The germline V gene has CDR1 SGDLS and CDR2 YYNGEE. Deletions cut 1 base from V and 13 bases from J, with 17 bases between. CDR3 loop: CASSVQSADAGTF. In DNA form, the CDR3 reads TGTGCCAGCAGCGTACAATCGGCCGATGCTGGCACCTTC.

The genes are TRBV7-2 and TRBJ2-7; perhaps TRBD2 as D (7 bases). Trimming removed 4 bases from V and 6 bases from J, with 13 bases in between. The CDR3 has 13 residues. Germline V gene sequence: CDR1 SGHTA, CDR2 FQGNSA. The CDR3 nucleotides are TGTGCCAGCAGCTGGGGGGGCCAGAGCGAGCAGTACTTC. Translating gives CASSWGGQSEQYF.

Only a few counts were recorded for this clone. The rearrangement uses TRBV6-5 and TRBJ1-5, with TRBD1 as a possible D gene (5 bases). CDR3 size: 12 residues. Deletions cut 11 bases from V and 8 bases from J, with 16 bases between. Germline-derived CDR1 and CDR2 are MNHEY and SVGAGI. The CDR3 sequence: CAVKSGREPQHF. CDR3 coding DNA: TGTGCCGTAAAATCAGGGAGGGAGCCCCAGCATTTT.

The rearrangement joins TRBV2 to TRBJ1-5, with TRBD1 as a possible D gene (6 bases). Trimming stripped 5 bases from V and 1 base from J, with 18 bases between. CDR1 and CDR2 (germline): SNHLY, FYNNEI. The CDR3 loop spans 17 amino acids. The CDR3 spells CASSTPEGGMSNQPQHF. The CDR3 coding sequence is TGTGCCAGCAGTACCCCAGAGGGGGGGATGAGCAATCAGCCCCAGCATTTT.